One sample yielded the 20 T cell receptor beta chains listed below, sequenced in a study of regulatory T cells in long-lasting Graves disease. CDR3 regions were amplified by Arm-PCR using iRepertoire HTBI primers to build TCR beta libraries. From the multiplex PCR reads, TCRdb called clonotypes with MiXCR, one entry per CDR3 protein. The data contain under 800,000 distinct CDR3 sequences, roughly 16% of them singletons. Time point in this sample: newly diagnosed GD, antithyroid drugs for less than 3 months. The authors made the TCR library using RNA they extracted from PBMCs. The same data also went into a second study, on T cells in Graves' hyperthyroidism and ophthalmopathy.

This material consisted of peripheral blood mononuclear cells (PBMCs), taken at new diagnosis, from a patient treated with antithyroid drugs. The source of these receptors is a woman younger than 45 with Graves disease.

Comment on this clonotype: Compared with germline, one end of the junction differs, possibly owing to a read error. V gene TRBV15 combines with J gene TRBJ2-7; 8 nucleotides line up with TRBD2. This CDR3 is 15 amino acids long. CDR1 is LNHNV, CDR2 YYDKDF, per germline (reference sequence). The CDR3 DNA is TGTGCCACCAGTAGAGCCGGGACTAGTTCCTACGAGCAGTACTTC. Its translation is CATSRAGTSSYEQYF.

This clonotype was counted ten times or more. V gene TRBV24-1 combines with J gene TRBJ2-5, with 7 positions matching TRBD2. The CDR3 totals 16 residues. V was pared by 7 bases and J by 4 bases, with 14 bases of the junction left unmatched. Germline V gene lookup returns CDR1 KGHDR and CDR2 SFDVKD. In nucleotides, the CDR3 is TGTGCCACCAGCCCACCCCCTGCGGGAGCTTCAGAGACCCAGTACTTC. It codes for CATSPPPAGASETQYF.

The chain combines TRBV19 with TRBJ2-2; a weak D match, TRBD2 (6 bases). Germline V CDR1 and CDR2: LNHDA, SQIVND (reference sequence). This CDR3 is built from 16 residues. Trimming removed 3 bases at V and 4 bases at J, with 15 bases between. The CDR3 DNA reads as TGTGCCAGTAGTATCGAGTGGAGGGTTCGCACCGGGGAGCTGTTTTTT. This codes for CASSIEWRVRTGELFF.

This clonotype was seen many times. The rearrangement uses TRBV7-3 and TRBJ2-5; 14 bases match TRBD2. The V gene end was trimmed by 4 bases and the J gene end by 5 bases; junction bases not matched to a gene: 6. This CDR3 is 16 amino acids long. Per the germline V gene, CDR1 is SGHTA and CDR2 is FQGTGA. As DNA, the CDR3 is TGTGCCAGCAGCTCCGCCCGGACTAGCGGGAGGGAGACCCAGTACTTC. This translates into CASSSARTSGRETQYF.

There are a few counts of this clonotype. This may come from a read error, since a much larger clone is one base off. The rearrangement uses TRBV27 and TRBJ2-7, with D possibly matching TRBD1 (6 bases). V was pared by 4 bases and J by 2 bases, with 15 bases between. The CDR3 consists of 15 residues. CDR1 is MNHEY and CDR2 is SMNVEV in the germline V gene (reference sequence). The CDR3 coding sequence is TGTGCCAGCAGTTCTGCCAGGGGAAGGCCCTACGAGCAGTACTTC. It is translated as CASSSARGRPYEQYF.

There are many counts of this clonotype. V usage is TRBV2 and J usage is TRBJ2-7; the match to TRBD1 covers 7 bases. The V gene's germline CDR1 is SNHLY and CDR2 FYNNEI. The junction had 7 bases not matched to a gene; V was cut back by 5 bases and J by 3 bases. This CDR3 is built from 14 residues. CDR3 sequence reads: CASSWGRGLYEQYF. CDR3 nucleotide sequence: TGTGCCAGCAGTTGGGGTAGGGGGCTCTACGAGCAGTACTTC.

Ten or more counts support this clonotype. J is TRBJ2-1 and V is TRBV29-1; 12 nucleotides line up with TRBD1. The V segment lost 7 bases and the J segment 4 bases; nucleotides outside the gene matches: 5. The germline gives CDR1 SQVTM, CDR2 ANQGSEA. The CDR3 runs 14 residues. As DNA, the CDR3 is TGCAGCGGGCGGGACAGGGGGCTGTACAATGAGCAGTTCTTC. It is translated as CSGRDRGLYNEQFF.

This clonotype was seen a handful of times. The V call is TRBV18, the J call TRBJ2-1; a possible D gene is TRBD2 (7 bases). Between the trimmed V and J ends, which lost 2 bases and 15 bases, there was a span of 14 bases. The germline CDR1 and CDR2 sequences are KGHSH and LQKENI. The CDR3 has 12 residues. The CDR3 nucleotides are TGTGCCAGCTCACCAGCGGGGGCCAACAGGTTCTTC. This gives the protein CASSPAGANRFF.

This chain connects TRBV18 to TRBJ1-4; D is uncertain. V shed 3 bases and J shed 0 bases, with 14 bases lying between them. This CDR3 is built from 17 residues. Germline lookup yields CDR1 KGHSH and CDR2 LQKENI. CDR3 protein: CASSPSVGVATNEKLFF. DNA for the CDR3: TGTGCCAGCTCACCCTCGGTAGGAGTTGCAACTAATGAAAAACTGTTTTTT.

In this sample, this clonotype turned up many times. The V and J genes are TRBV6-5 and TRBJ1-1, with D possibly being TRBD1 (5 bases). The V gene lost 0 bases and the J gene lost 4 bases, with 12 bases spanning the gap. Per germline, CDR1 MNHEY and CDR2 SVGAGI. This CDR3 has 15 residues. Written as DNA, the CDR3 is TGTGCCAGCAGTTACTCTCGGGGCACGGGCACTGAAGCTTTCTTT. Its translation is CASSYSRGTGTEAFF.

Worth noting for this clonotype: One end of the junction does not line up with germline, which may come from a read error. The chain links TRBV30 to TRBJ2-1; a weak D match, TRBD1 (7 bases). CDR1 is GTSNPN and CDR2 is SVGIG in the germline V gene (reference sequence). This CDR3 spans 16 amino acids. The DNA for the CDR3 is TGTGCCCTCGACAGGGCCTACGGGAGAAACTACAATGATCAGTTCTTC. It codes for CALDRAYGRNYNDQFF.

This clonotype occurred once. The chain carries TRBV5-6 and TRBJ2-6; D remains ambiguous. Trimming cost V 4 bases and J 4 bases, with 12 bases left between them. The CDR3 has 15 amino acids. CDR1 is SGHDT, CDR2 YYEEEE, per germline. DNA for the CDR3: TGTGCCAGCAGCCCGGTGTTGACCGGGGCCAACGTCCTGACTTTC. Protein: CASSPVLTGANVLTF.

The table lists this clonotype with a few counts. The chain uses TRBV7-9 and TRBJ2-1; D is unresolved. V was cut by 5 bases and J by 15 bases, with 14 bases left in between. Per germline, CDR1 SEHNR and CDR2 FQNEAQ (reference sequence). This CDR3 is 11 amino acids long. This chain's CDR3 is CASSRDEAWFF. DNA for the CDR3: TGTGCCAGCAGCCGTGACGAAGCTTGGTTCTTC.

The DNA for the CDR3 is TGTGCCAGCAGGGACCCGGGGAGAGGCAATCAGCCCCAGCATTTT. As protein: CASRDPGRGNQPQHF. The chain has TRBV6-1 and TRBJ1-5; D unresolved. The length of the CDR3 is 15 residues. Germline lookup yields CDR1 MNHNS and CDR2 SASEGT. V was pared by 6 bases and J by 2 bases, with 14 bases between.

The chain employs TRBV20-1 and TRBJ2-1; D is possibly TRBD2 (6 bases). Germline V CDR1 and CDR2: DFQATT, SNEGSKA (reference sequence). Trimming removed 0 bases at V and 0 bases at J, with 15 bases between. The CDR3 covers 17 residues. The CDR3 protein is CSARDWDGSSSYNEQFF. The CDR3, as DNA: TGCAGTGCTAGAGATTGGGACGGGAGTAGCTCCTACAATGAGCAGTTCTTC.

Many counts were recorded for this clonotype. This chain links TRBV27 with TRBJ1-1, with D possibly being TRBD1 (6 bases). The germline V gene has CDR1 MNHEY and CDR2 SMNVEV (reference sequence). The CDR3 length is 15 residues. With 8 bases removed from V and 3 bases from J, the gap between germline ends came to 19 bases. The CDR3 loop reads CASLPGQFGHTEAFF. The CDR3 DNA follows: TGTGCCAGCCTACCCGGACAGTTTGGGCACACTGAAGCTTTCTTT.

Concerning this clonotype itself: Possible read error: a much larger clone is one base away. The conserved closing phenylalanine or tryptophan is absent in this CDR3, likely reflecting a read error. The chain joins TRBV6-9 to TRBJ1-1, with D perhaps matching TRBD1 (5 bases). The ends were cut back, 3 bases at V and 1 base at J, with 12 bases in the middle. Per the germline V gene, CDR1 is MNHGY and CDR2 is SVAAGI. The CDR3 sequence is 15 residues long. The CDR3 is CASSYGRRGNTEAFS. The CDR3 region has the DNA TGTGCCAGCAGTTACGGGAGGAGGGGGAACACTGAAGCTTTCTCT.

The genes are TRBV2 and TRBJ1-1; perhaps TRBD1 as D (5 bases). V dropped 7 bases and J dropped 4 bases, with 16 bases sitting between them. CDR1 and CDR2 from the germline V gene are SNHLY and FYNNEI. CDR3 length: 14 residues. The CDR3 region has the DNA TGTGCCAGCATGAGGGTGGGGAGGGGCACTGAAGCTTTCTTT. This sequence encodes CASMRVGRGTEAFF.

This clonotype was seen more than once but under ten times. The chain is built from TRBV28 and TRBJ2-7; TRBD1 is a possible D gene (5 bases). The germline CDR1 and CDR2 sequences are MDHEN and SYDVKM. V gave up 6 bases and J gave up 2 bases, with 17 bases separating them. CDR3 length: 15 residues. This CDR3 is CASRSQGSVTYEQYF. The CDR3 DNA follows: TGTGCCAGCAGGTCCCAGGGCTCGGTCACCTACGAGCAGTACTTC.

This clonotype has ten or more counts. V usage is TRBV30 and J usage is TRBJ1-1; unclear D gene. From germline, CDR1 is GTSNPN and CDR2 SVGIG (reference sequence). This CDR3 comprises 10 residues. The V end lost 4 bases, the J end lost 11 bases, and 11 bases lay between the germline ends. CDR3 in amino acids: CAWNLSGAFF. CDR3 coding DNA: TGTGCCTGGAATCTCAGTGGGGCTTTCTTT.